Listed below are T cell receptor beta chains from one sample, sequenced in a study of blood T cell repertoires in COVID-19. TCRdb's copy holds only in-frame clones and misses some; the assay was immunoSEQ multiplex PCR. The sample has 110,000 or so clones; about 85% are singletons. Sequencing was done on a sample of peripheral blood. These TCRs come from a man aged 40-49 years with acute or convalescent COVID-19. The CDR3 runs from the conserved cysteine through the conserved F or W. D genes are given only for firm matches. Size values are once, few and many counts, or a class for expanded clones, and some rows have none.

V gene	D gene	clone size	J gene	CDR3 protein	CDR3 DNA
TRBV12-3/TRBV12-4	.	few	TRBJ1-5	CASSLRGQPQHF	TGTGCCAGCAGTTTACGGGGTCAGCCCCAGCATTTT
TRBV27	.	.	TRBJ1-1	CASSQYSIMNTEAFF	TGTGCCAGCAGTCAATACAGTATCATGAACACTGAAGCTTTCTTT
TRBV7-8	.	.	TRBJ2-7	CASSLLFLEQYF	TGTGCCAGCAGCTTACTGTTTTTGGAGCAGTACTTC
TRBV29-1	.	.	TRBJ1-1	CSVSGGIGTEAFF	TGCAGCGTTTCGGGGGGGATCGGCACTGAAGCTTTCTTT
TRBV27	TRBD1	.	TRBJ2-1	CASSKGDRGPRYEQFF	TGTGCCAGCAGTAAAGGGGACAGGGGGCCTCGATACGAGCAGTTCTTC
TRBV4-1	TRBD1	.	TRBJ2-7	CASSSQPGQALDEQYF	TGCGCCAGCAGCTCACAACCGGGACAGGCGTTAGACGAGCAGTACTTC
TRBV24-1	.	.	TRBJ2-1	CATSDYDSTSYNEQFF	TGTGCCACCAGTGACTATGACAGTACCTCCTACAATGAGCAGTTCTTC
TRBV24-1	TRBD2	.	TRBJ2-3	CATSGGTSGFFTDTQYF	TGTGCCACCAGTGGCGGGACTAGCGGTTTTTTCACAGATACGCAGTATTTT
TRBV5-6	.	.	TRBJ1-1	CASSLGGGPGRAFF	TGTGCCAGCAGCTTGGGTGGGGGCCCCGGTAGAGCTTTCTTT
TRBV11-2	TRBD2	.	TRBJ2-3	CASSLERIGGVGTDTQYF	TGTGCCAGCAGCTTAGAGAGGATCGGGGGGGTCGGCACAGATACGCAGTATTTT
TRBV25-1	TRBD1	.	TRBJ1-4	CASSESRTGKKKLFF	TGTGCCAGCAGTGAATCTAGGACAGGGAAGAAAAAACTGTTTTTT
TRBV10-3	TRBD2	.	TRBJ2-3	CAIRTSGGSDTQYF	TGTGCCATCAGGACTAGCGGGGGGTCAGATACGCAGTATTTT
TRBV18	TRBD2	.	TRBJ2-3	CASSPIRGGAEDTQYF	TGTGCCAGCTCACCGATTCGCGGGGGGGCCGAAGATACGCAGTATTTT
TRBV7-2	TRBD2	.	TRBJ2-7	CASSEESSGGPYEQYF	TGTGCCAGCAGCGAGGAATCTAGCGGGGGACCCTACGAGCAGTACTTC
TRBV6-5	.	.	TRBJ1-1	CASNRGQFNTEAFF	TGTGCCAGCAATCGAGGACAGTTCAACACTGAAGCTTTCTTT
TRBV9	TRBD1	once	TRBJ1-1	CASSRQGATEAFF	TGTGCCAGCAGCCGACAGGGGGCCACTGAAGCTTTCTTT
TRBV25-1	.	.	TRBJ2-2	CASRAAGNTGELFF	TGTGCCAGTCGTGCGGCGGGCAATACCGGGGAGCTGTTTTTT
TRBV30	.	.	TRBJ1-5	CAWSVGINQPQHF	TGTGCCTGGAGTGTCGGGATTAATCAGCCCCAGCATTTT
TRBV4-1	.	.	TRBJ1-4	CASSQDPRGDRKLFF	TGCGCCAGCAGCCAAGACCCCAGGGGTGATAGGAAACTGTTTTTT
TRBV6-4	.	few	TRBJ2-3	CASSAGTSTDTQYF	TGTGCCAGCAGTGCCGGGACTAGCACAGATACGCAGTATTTT
TRBV7-8	.	.	TRBJ2-5	CASSFGQGGETQYF	TGTGCCAGCAGCTTCGGACAAGGGGGAGAGACCCAGTACTTC
TRBV11-2	TRBD1	once	TRBJ2-7	CASSTLTGGNEQYF	TGTGCCAGCAGCACACTGACAGGGGGTAACGAGCAGTACTTC
TRBV6-5	TRBD1	few	TRBJ2-6	CASSGQGAGANVLTF	TGTGCCAGCAGCGGACAGGGGGCTGGGGCCAACGTCCTGACTTTC
TRBV2	.	once	TRBJ2-5	CASSEQGSHGTQYF	TGTGCCAGCAGTGAGCAGGGCAGTCACGGGACCCAGTACTTC
TRBV27	TRBD1	.	TRBJ2-3	CASSDRVDTQYF	TGTGCCAGCAGTGACAGGGTCGATACGCAGTATTTT
TRBV5-6	TRBD2	.	TRBJ2-1	CASSSLLAGGPYNEQFF	TGTGCCAGCAGCTCCTTACTAGCGGGGGGTCCATACAATGAGCAGTTCTTC
TRBV7-2	TRBD2	.	TRBJ2-1	CASSLARTSGGMNEQFF	TGTGCCAGCAGCTTAGCCCGGACTAGCGGGGGGATGAATGAGCAGTTCTTC
TRBV30	.	once	TRBJ1-1	CAWSVHNSLEAFF	TGTGCCTGGAGTGTTCATAACAGTCTTGAAGCTTTCTTT
TRBV10-1	.	once	TRBJ2-1	CASSGRYVGGSSGYNEQFF	TGCGCCAGCAGTGGACGGTACGTCGGGGGATCCTCGGGGTACAATGAGCAGTTCTTC
TRBV7-3	TRBD2	.	TRBJ2-1	CASSFRVGGLVAGEQFF	TGTGCCAGCAGCTTCCGAGTTGGGGGACTAGTCGCCGGTGAGCAGTTCTTC
TRBV18	TRBD1	few	TRBJ1-1	CASSPTGGTNTEAFF	TGTGCCAGCTCACCGACAGGGGGGACGAACACTGAAGCTTTCTTT
TRBV3-1/TRBV3-2	.	.	TRBJ2-3	CASSHNLLGADTQYF	TGTGCCAGCAGCCACAATCTGCTGGGCGCAGATACGCAGTATTTT
TRBV15	.	.	TRBJ1-3	CATSRDPGSMSSGNTIYF	TGTGCCACCAGCAGAGATCCGGGATCGATGAGCTCTGGAAACACCATATATTTT
TRBV25-1	.	.	TRBJ1-4	CASSGPETDPYEKLFF	TGTGCCAGCAGTGGGCCCGAGACAGACCCCTATGAAAAACTGTTTTTT
TRBV19	.	few	TRBJ1-5	CASSIEALNQPQHF	TGTGCCAGTAGTATAGAAGCTCTCAATCAGCCCCAGCATTTT
TRBV9	TRBD2	once	TRBJ2-1	CASSAFHIAGGYNEQFF	TGTGCCAGCAGCGCATTCCACATAGCGGGGGGGTACAATGAGCAGTTCTTC
TRBV5-1	TRBD1	.	TRBJ2-7	CASSIGTGGAYEQYF	TGCGCCAGCAGCATAGGGACAGGGGGAGCCTACGAGCAGTACTTC
TRBV11-2	.	.	TRBJ1-1	CASSLDQWNTEAFF	TGTGCCAGCAGCTTAGATCAATGGAACACTGAAGCTTTCTTT
TRBV4-1	.	.	TRBJ2-5	CASSQVGTKQETQYF	TGCGCCAGCAGCCAAGTGGGCACAAAACAAGAGACCCAGTACTTC
TRBV14	TRBD2	.	TRBJ2-1	CASSQNFMGTSTNEQFF	TGTGCCAGCAGCCAAAACTTTATGGGGACTAGCACCAATGAGCAGTTCTTC
TRBV4-1	TRBD2	.	TRBJ2-3	CASSQAPAGGDTDTQYF	TGCGCCAGCAGCCAAGCCCCAGCGGGGGGGGACACAGATACGCAGTATTTT
TRBV7-9	.	.	TRBJ1-5	CASSLEGVDQPQHF	TGTGCCAGCAGCCTCGAGGGGGTCGATCAGCCCCAGCATTTT
TRBV4-1	.	.	TRBJ2-2	CASSPREGGISGELFF	TGCGCCAGCAGCCCCCGCGAAGGGGGAATATCCGGGGAGCTGTTTTTT
TRBV2	.	.	TRBJ1-4	CATSAVAATNEKLFF	TGTGCCACCTCAGCCGTGGCGGCAACTAATGAAAAACTGTTTTTT
TRBV6-2/TRBV6-3	.	.	TRBJ1-2	CASSSSAGYTF	TGTGCCAGCAGTTCCTCAGCTGGCTACACCTTC